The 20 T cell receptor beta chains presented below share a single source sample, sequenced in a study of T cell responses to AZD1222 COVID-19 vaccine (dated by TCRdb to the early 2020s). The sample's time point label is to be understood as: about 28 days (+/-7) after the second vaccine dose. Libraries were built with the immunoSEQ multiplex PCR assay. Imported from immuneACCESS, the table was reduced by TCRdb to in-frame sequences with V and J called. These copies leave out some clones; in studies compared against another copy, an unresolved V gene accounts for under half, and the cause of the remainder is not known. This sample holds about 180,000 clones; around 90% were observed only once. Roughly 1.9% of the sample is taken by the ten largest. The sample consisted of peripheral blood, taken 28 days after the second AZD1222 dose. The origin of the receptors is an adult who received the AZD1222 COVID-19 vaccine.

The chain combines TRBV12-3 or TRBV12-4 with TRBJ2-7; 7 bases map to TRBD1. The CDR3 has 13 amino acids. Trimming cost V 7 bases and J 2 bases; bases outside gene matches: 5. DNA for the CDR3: TGTGCCAGCACCCTAGGGGGCACCTACGAGCAGTACTTC. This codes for CASTLGGTYEQYF.

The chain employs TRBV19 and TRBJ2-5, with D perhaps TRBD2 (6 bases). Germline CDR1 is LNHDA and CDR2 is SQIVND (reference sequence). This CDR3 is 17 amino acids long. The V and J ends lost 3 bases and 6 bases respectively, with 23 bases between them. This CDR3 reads CASSIFTPGGGAQTQYF. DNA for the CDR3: TGTGCCAGTAGTATTTTCACCCCCGGGGGTGGGGCTCAGACCCAGTACTTC.

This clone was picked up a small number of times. CDR3 in amino acids: CATSRVPGEAFF. CDR3 DNA: TGTGCCACCAGCAGAGTCCCGGGGGAAGCTTTCTTT. This chain links TRBV15 with TRBJ1-1; no clear D gene. Germline lookup yields CDR1 LNHNV and CDR2 YYDKDF (reference sequence). V was shortened by 1 base and J by 8 bases, with 8 bases between the two germline ends. CDR3 length equals 12 residues.

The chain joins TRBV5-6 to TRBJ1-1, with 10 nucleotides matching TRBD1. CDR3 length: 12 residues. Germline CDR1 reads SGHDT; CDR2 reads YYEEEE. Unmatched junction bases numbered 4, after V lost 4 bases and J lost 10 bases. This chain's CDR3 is CASSIGQGGAFF. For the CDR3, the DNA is TGTGCCAGCAGCATAGGACAGGGGGGAGCTTTCTTT.

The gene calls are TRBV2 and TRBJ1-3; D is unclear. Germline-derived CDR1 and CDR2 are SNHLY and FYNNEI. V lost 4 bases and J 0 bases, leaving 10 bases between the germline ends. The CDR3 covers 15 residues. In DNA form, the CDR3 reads TGTGCCAGCAGTGTTAGTTCTAGCTCTGGAAACACCATATATTTT. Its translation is CASSVSSSSGNTIYF.

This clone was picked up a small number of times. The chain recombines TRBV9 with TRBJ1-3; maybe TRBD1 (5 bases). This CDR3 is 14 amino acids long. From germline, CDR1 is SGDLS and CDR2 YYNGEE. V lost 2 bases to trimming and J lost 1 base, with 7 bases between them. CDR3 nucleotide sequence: TGTGCCAGCAGCGTGGAGGGGTCTGGAAACACCATATATTTT. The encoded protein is CASSVEGSGNTIYF.

The CDR3 protein is CASSLMLGGEHIQYF. For the CDR3, the DNA is TGTGCCAGCAGCTTAATGTTGGGTGGGGAGCACATTCAGTACTTC. This chain joins TRBV7-3 and TRBJ2-4; tentatively, D is TRBD2 (5 bases). Germline lookup yields CDR1 SGHTA and CDR2 FQGTGA. CDR3 length: 15 residues. The V and J ends lost 1 base and 8 bases respectively, with 15 bases between them.

For the CDR3, the DNA is TGTGCCAGCAGAAGTATCCTAGCGCACGGGGAGCAGTTCTTC. Translated, it gives CASRSILAHGEQFF. V usage is TRBV27 and J usage is TRBJ2-1; D is possibly TRBD2 (6 bases). CDR3 length: 14 residues. V gave up 6 bases and J gave up 10 bases, with 19 bases separating them. From germline, CDR1 is MNHEY and CDR2 SMNVEV (reference sequence).

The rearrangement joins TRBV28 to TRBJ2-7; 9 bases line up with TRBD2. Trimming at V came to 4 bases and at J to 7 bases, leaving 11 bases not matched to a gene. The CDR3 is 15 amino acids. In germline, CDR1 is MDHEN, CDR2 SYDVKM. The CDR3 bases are TGTGCCAGCAGTTCCTCGACTAGCGGCCGTTTTGAGCAGTACTTC. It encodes CASSSSTSGRFEQYF.

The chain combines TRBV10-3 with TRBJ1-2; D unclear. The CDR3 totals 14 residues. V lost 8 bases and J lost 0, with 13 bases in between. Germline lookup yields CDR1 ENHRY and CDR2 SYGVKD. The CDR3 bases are TGTGCCATCTTTACTGAGCTGGCTAACTATGGCTACACCTTC. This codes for CAIFTELANYGYTF.

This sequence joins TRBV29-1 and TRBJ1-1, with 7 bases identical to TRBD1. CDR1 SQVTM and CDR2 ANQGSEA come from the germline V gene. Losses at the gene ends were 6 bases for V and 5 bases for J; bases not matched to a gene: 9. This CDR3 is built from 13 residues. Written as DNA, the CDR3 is TGCAGCGTGGCGACAGGGATAGAGACTGAAGCTTTCTTT. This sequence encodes CSVATGIETEAFF.

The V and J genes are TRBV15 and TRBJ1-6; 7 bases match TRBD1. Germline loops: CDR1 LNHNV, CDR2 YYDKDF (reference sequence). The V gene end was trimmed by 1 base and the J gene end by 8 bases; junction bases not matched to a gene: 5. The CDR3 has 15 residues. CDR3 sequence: CATSRGDTGDSPLHF. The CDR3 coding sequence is TGTGCCACCAGCAGAGGGGACACAGGGGATTCACCCCTCCACTTT.

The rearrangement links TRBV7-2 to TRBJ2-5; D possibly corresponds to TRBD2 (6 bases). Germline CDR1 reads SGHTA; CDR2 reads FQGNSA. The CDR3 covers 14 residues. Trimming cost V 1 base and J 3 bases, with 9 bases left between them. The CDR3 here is CASSLVRGEETQYF. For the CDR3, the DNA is TGTGCCAGCAGCTTAGTGCGGGGAGAAGAGACCCAGTACTTC.

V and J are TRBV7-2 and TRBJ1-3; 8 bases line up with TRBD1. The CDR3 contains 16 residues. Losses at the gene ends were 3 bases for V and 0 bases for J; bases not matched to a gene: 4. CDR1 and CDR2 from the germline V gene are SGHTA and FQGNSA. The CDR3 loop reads CASSLGQAHSGNTIYF. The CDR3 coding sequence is TGTGCCAGCAGCTTGGGACAGGCCCACTCTGGAAACACCATATATTTT.

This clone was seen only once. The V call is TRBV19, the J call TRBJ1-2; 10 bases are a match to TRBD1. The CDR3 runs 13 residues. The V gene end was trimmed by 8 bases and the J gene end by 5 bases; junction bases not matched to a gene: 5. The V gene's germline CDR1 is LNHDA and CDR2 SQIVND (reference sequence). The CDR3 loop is CASRDRGTYGYTF. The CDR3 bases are TGTGCCAGTCGGGACAGGGGAACATATGGCTACACCTTC.

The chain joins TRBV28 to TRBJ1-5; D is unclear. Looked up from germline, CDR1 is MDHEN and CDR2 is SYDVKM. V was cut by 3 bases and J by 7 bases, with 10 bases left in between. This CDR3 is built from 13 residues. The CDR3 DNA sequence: TGTGCCAGCAGTTTCCCGGTCGGGCAGCCCCAGCATTTT. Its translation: CASSFPVGQPQHF. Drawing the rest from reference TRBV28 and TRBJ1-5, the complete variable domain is DVKVTQSSRYLVKRTGEKVFLECVQDMDHENMFWYRQDPGLGLRLIYFSYDVKMKEKGDIPEGYSVSREKKERFSLILESASTNQTSMYLCASSFPVGQPQHFGDGTRLSIL.

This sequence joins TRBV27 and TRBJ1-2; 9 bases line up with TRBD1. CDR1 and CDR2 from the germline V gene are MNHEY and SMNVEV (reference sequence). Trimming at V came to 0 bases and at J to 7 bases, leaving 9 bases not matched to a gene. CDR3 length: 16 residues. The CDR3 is CASSLSAQGAVSGYTF. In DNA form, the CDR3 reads TGTGCCAGCAGTTTATCTGCACAGGGGGCGGTTTCTGGCTACACCTTC.

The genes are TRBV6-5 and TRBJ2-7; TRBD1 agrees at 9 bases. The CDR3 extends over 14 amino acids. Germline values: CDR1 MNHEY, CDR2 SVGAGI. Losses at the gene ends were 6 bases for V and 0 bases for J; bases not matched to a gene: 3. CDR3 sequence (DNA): TGTGCCAGCAGCTTGGGACAGGGCTCCTACGAGCAGTACTTC. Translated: CASSLGQGSYEQYF.

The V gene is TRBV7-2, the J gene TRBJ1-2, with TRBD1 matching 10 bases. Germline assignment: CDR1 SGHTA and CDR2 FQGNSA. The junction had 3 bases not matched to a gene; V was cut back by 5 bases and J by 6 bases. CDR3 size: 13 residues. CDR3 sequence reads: CASSRGQGNGYTF. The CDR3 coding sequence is TGTGCCAGCAGCAGGGGACAGGGGAATGGCTACACCTTC.

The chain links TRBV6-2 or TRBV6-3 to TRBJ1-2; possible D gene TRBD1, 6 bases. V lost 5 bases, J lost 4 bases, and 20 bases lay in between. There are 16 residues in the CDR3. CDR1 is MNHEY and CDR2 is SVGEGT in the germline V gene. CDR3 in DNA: TGTGCCAGCAGTCCACTGCCCCGGGCAGGGGCCTATGGCTACACCTTC. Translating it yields CASSPLPRAGAYGYTF.